The rows below give T cell receptor beta chains drawn from one sample of a study of blood T cells in healthy people across ages. From the 5' RACE reads, TCRdb called clonotypes with MiXCR, one entry per CDR3 protein. The sample holds approximately 900,000 distinct CDR3 sequences, about 28% seen once. These sequences were also reported in another study, on T cells of mothers and their children.

The sample consisted of blood. The source of these receptors is a woman in her forties in good health. The CDR3 runs from the conserved cysteine through the conserved F or W. D genes are given only for firm matches. The listing skips clone size in some rows; elsewhere it reads once, few, many or a size class.

J gene	V gene	D gene	clone size	CDR3 protein	CDR3 DNA
TRBJ2-2	TRBV9	TRBD1	.	CASSVAQGGTGELFF	TGTGCCAGCAGCGTAGCACAGGGGGGCACCGGGGAGCTGTTTTTT
TRBJ2-7	TRBV2	.	.	CASKGRSYEQYF	TGTGCCAGCAAGGGCAGGTCCTACGAGCAGTACTTC
TRBJ2-6	TRBV12-3/TRBV12-4	.	few	CASSLAAVYGANVLTF	TGTGCCAGCAGTTTAGCGGCGGTCTACGGGGCCAACGTCCTGACTTTC
TRBJ1-6	TRBV29-1	.	many	CSAQEEDSPLHF	TGCAGCGCACAGGAAGAGGATTCACCCCTCCACTTT
TRBJ1-2	TRBV28	.	.	CASSLVESGYTF	TGTGCCAGCAGTTTGGTGGAGTCCGGCTACACCTTC
TRBJ2-3	TRBV4-1	.	many	CASSQAPTDTQYF	TGCGCCAGCAGCCAAGCTCCCACAGATACGCAGTATTTT
TRBJ1-1	TRBV2	TRBD1	.	CATKSWGQGSEAFF	TGTGCCACCAAAAGTTGGGGACAGGGTTCGGAAGCTTTCTTT
TRBJ2-6	TRBV6-4	TRBD1	.	CASSDQGAGANVLTF	TGTGCCAGCAGCGACCAGGGGGCTGGGGCCAACGTCCTGACTTTC
TRBJ2-3	TRBV9	TRBD2	many	CASSTLLAGGTDTQYF	TGTGCCAGCAGCACACTCCTAGCGGGGGGGACAGATACGCAGTATTTT
TRBJ1-2	TRBV5-6	.	.	CASSFNNRNYGYTF	TGTGCCAGCAGCTTCAATAACAGGAACTATGGCTACACCTTC
TRBJ1-1	TRBV29-1	TRBD1	.	CSAEGQGGTEAFF	TGCAGTGCTGAGGGACAGGGGGGGACTGAAGCTTTCTTT
TRBJ2-7	TRBV7-6	TRBD1	.	CASSGDRDRASYEQYF	TGTGCCAGCAGCGGAGACCGGGACAGGGCCTCCTACGAGCAGTACTTC
TRBJ2-3	TRBV14	.	few	CASSQDSGLITDTQYF	TGTGCCAGCAGCCAGGATTCGGGACTTATCACAGATACGCAGTATTTT
TRBJ2-6	TRBV12-3/TRBV12-4	TRBD1	many	CASSINTGAGANVLTF	TGTGCCAGCAGTATTAATACAGGGGCTGGGGCCAACGTCCTGACTTTC
TRBJ2-5	TRBV5-1	.	many	CASSRRRGHQETQYF	TGCGCCAGCAGCCGGCGGAGGGGCCACCAAGAGACCCAGTACTTC
TRBJ2-5	TRBV10-3	TRBD1	many	CAISDGDRGRGSETQYF	TGTGCCATCAGTGACGGGGATAGGGGGCGCGGTTCAGAGACCCAGTACTTC
TRBJ2-5	TRBV7-9	.	once	CASSLSIGRDKQYF	TGTGCCAGCAGCTTGAGTATCGGACGGGATAAGCAGTACTTC
TRBJ2-2	TRBV19	TRBD2	.	CASTNHYGGTGELFF	TGTGCCAGTACCAACCATTACGGGGGGACCGGGGAGCTGTTTTTT
TRBJ2-3	TRBV24-1	.	.	CATSFSLGGGSSDTQYF	TGTGCCACCAGTTTTTCCCTCGGCGGAGGGTCTTCAGATACGCAGTATTTT
TRBJ1-2	TRBV12-3/TRBV12-4	TRBD1	.	CASSPTGERYGYTF	TGTGCCAGCAGTCCTACAGGGGAACGGTATGGCTACACCTTC
TRBJ2-4	TRBV6-5	.	.	CASSYSSAENIQYF	TGTGCCAGCAGTTACTCAAGTGCGGAAAACATTCAGTACTTC
TRBJ2-1	TRBV27	.	.	CASSLSIVFSPNSEQFF	TGTGCCAGCAGTTTATCCATAGTGTTTAGTCCCAATAGTGAGCAGTTCTTC
TRBJ1-1	TRBV7-2	TRBD1	few	CASSLGQGVYVEAFF	TGTGCCAGCAGCTTAGGACAGGGGGTATACGTCGAAGCTTTCTTT
TRBJ2-1	TRBV7-8	.	few	CASSLDQTGSYNEQFF	TGTGCCAGCAGCTTAGACCAAACGGGGTCCTACAATGAGCAGTTCTTC
TRBJ1-6	TRBV6-2/TRBV6-3	TRBD1	few	CASRGAGTGRSPLHF	TGTGCCAGCAGAGGCGCCGGGACAGGGCGTTCACCCCTCCACTTT
TRBJ2-6	TRBV5-1	.	few	CASETGHVNSGANVLTF	TGCGCCAGCGAGACGGGACACGTCAACTCTGGGGCCAACGTCCTGACTTTC
TRBJ2-6	TRBV20-1	.	.	CSAVNPGSGANVRTF	TGCAGTGCCGTCAACCCAGGGTCTGGGGCCAACGTCCGGACTTTC
TRBJ1-5	TRBV12-3/TRBV12-4	.	.	CANSSLLNQPQHF	TGTGCCAACAGTTCGTTGTTGAATCAGCCCCAGCATTTT
TRBJ1-2	TRBV29-1	TRBD1	many	CSVRDRGGGYTF	TGCAGCGTTCGGGACAGGGGAGGCGGCTACACCTTC
TRBJ1-1	TRBV6-5	.	few	CASSSKGAEAFF	TGTGCCAGCAGTTCAAAAGGGGCTGAAGCTTTCTTT
TRBJ1-3	TRBV20-1	.	.	CSANQGSGNTIYF	TGCAGTGCTAACCAGGGCTCTGGAAACACCATATATTTT
TRBJ2-6	TRBV12-3/TRBV12-4	.	many	CASSLRAFGTGANVLTF	TGTGCCAGCAGTTTACGAGCGTTCGGTACTGGGGCCAACGTCCTGACTTTC
TRBJ1-2	TRBV12-3/TRBV12-4	.	many	CASSLGAGHGYTF	TGTGCCAGCAGTTTGGGGGCGGGCCATGGCTACACCTTC
TRBJ2-5	TRBV7-3	TRBD2	few	CASSLTLTSLETQYF	TGTGCCAGCAGCTTAACTTTGACTAGCCTGGAGACCCAGTACTTC
TRBJ2-7	TRBV20-1	TRBD1	.	CSASTGGYYEQYF	TGCAGTGCTAGTACAGGGGGTTACTACGAGCAGTACTTC
TRBJ2-5	TRBV5-1	.	.	CASSPRRSRYF	TGCGCCAGCAGCCCCAGACGGAGTCGGTACTTC
TRBJ1-2	TRBV6-5	TRBD1	few	CASTPTGANYGYTF	TGTGCCAGCACCCCGACAGGGGCTAACTATGGCTACACCTTC
TRBJ2-4	TRBV7-3	.	.	CASSLTPTGTTEQYF	TGTGCCAGCAGCTTAACCCCAACCGGGACAACTGAGCAGTACTTC
TRBJ2-1	TRBV6-5	.	many	CASSYSNRVVDEQFF	TGTGCCAGCAGTTACTCGAACAGGGTAGTTGATGAGCAGTTCTTC
TRBJ2-5	TRBV28	.	.	CASRAISDVTQYF	TGTGCCAGCAGAGCGATATCGGATGTGACCCAGTACTTC
TRBJ2-1	TRBV5-1	TRBD1	.	CASSFLPVGTGGQWEQFF	TGCGCCAGCAGCTTTCTTCCGGTTGGTACAGGGGGACAATGGGAGCAGTTCTTC